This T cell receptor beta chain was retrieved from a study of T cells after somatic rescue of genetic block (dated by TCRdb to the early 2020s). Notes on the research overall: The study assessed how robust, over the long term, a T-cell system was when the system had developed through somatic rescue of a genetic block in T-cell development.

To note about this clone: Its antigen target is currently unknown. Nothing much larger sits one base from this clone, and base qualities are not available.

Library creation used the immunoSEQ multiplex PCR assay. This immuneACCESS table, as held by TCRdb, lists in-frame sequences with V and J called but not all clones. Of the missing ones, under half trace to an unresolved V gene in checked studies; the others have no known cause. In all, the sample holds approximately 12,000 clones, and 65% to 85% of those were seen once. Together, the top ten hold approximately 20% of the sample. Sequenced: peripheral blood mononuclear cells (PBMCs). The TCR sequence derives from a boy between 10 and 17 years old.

The DNA sequence is as follows: TGTGCCAGCAGTTTCCGGGGGGCAGGCAATCAGCCCCAGCATTTT. The translation is CASSFRGAGNQPQHF. This chain joins TRBV27 to TRBJ1-5, and the D gene may be TRBD1, 6 bases matching. For CDR1 and CDR2, the germline V gene (reference sequence) lists MNHEY and SMNVEV. Including cysteine and phenylalanine, the CDR3 has 15 amino acids. The retained sequence is limited to the CDR3, 45 bases, with the frame set at the first base. Between the V and J ends, shortened by 3 bases and 2 bases respectively, the junction contains 11 bases.